The present T cell receptor (beta chain) was sequenced within a study of blood T cell repertoires in COVID-19. At the level of the study: COVID-19 samples, acute and convalescent, were from the United States, Italy and Spain.

Measured with immunoSEQ multiplex PCR; TCRdb has only the in-frame clones, and not every one. The table has 200,000 to 250,000 clones, 85% to 90% seen once; the top ten hold more than 1.4%. Unmatched junction bases numbered 10, after V lost 4 bases and J lost 5 bases. CDR1 and CDR2 (germline): SGHRS, YFSETQ. CDR3 length: 16 amino acids. The sequence came from a young man with active or convalescent COVID-19. The sequencing sample was made of peripheral blood. The chain is built from TRBV5-1 and TRBJ2-1; 9 positions match TRBD1. CDR3 sequence (DNA): TGCGCCAGCAGCCCTGCTTGGACAGGGGACAACAATGAGCAGTTCTTC. It encodes CASSPAWTGDNNEQFF.